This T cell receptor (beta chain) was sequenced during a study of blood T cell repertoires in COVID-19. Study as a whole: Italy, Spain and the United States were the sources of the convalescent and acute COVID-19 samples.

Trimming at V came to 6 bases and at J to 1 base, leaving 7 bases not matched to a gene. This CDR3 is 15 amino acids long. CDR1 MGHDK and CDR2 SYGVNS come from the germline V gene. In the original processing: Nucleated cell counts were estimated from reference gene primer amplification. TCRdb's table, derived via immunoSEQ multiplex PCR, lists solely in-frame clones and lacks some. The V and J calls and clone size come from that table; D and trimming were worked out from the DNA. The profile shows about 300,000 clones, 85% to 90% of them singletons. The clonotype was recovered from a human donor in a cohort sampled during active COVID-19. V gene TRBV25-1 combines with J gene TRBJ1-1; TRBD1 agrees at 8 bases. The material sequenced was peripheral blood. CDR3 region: CASRRTGGGNTEAFF. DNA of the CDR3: TGTGCCAGCAGACGCACAGGGGGAGGGAACACTGAAGCTTTCTTT.